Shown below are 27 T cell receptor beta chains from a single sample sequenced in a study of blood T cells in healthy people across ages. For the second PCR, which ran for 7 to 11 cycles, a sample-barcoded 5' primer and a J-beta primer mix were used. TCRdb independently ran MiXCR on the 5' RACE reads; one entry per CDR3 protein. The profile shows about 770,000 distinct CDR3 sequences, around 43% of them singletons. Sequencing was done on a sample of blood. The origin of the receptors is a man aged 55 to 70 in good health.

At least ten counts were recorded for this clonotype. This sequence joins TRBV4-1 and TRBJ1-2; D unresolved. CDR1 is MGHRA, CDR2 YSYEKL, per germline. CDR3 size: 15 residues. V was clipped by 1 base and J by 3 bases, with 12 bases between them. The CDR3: CASSQGYVGHYGYTF. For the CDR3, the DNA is TGCGCCAGCAGCCAAGGATATGTAGGGCACTATGGCTACACCTTC.

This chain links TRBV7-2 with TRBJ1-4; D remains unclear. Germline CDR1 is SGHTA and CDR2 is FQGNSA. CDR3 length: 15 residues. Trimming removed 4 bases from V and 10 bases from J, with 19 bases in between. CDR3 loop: CASSSWAGPGGKLFF. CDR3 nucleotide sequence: TGTGCCAGCAGCTCCTGGGCCGGCCCGGGTGGAAAACTGTTTTTT.

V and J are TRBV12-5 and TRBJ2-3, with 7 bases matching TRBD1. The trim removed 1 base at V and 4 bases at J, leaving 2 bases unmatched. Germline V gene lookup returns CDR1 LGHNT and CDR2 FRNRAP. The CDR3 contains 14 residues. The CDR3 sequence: CASGLDRGADTQYF. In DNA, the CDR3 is TGTGCTAGTGGTTTGGACAGGGGTGCAGATACGCAGTATTTT.

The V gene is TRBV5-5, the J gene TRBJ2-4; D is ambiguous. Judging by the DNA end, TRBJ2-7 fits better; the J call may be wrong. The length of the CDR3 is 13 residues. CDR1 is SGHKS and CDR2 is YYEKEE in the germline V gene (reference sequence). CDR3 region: CASRRTSTYEQYF. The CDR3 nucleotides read TGTGCCAGCCGGCGGACCTCGACTTACGAGCAGTACTTC.

The CDR3 DNA reads TGTGCCAGCAGTTTTGAGACTGGGCACATTCAGTACTTC. Translated: CASSFETGHIQYF. The V call is TRBV28, the J call TRBJ2-4; D is undetermined. CDR3 length: 13 residues. V was trimmed by 3 bases and J by 8 bases, leaving 11 bases between them. Germline assignment: CDR1 MDHEN and CDR2 SYDVKM.

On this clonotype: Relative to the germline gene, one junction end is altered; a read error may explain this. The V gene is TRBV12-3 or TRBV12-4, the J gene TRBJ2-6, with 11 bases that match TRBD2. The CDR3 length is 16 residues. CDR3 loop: CASRGLAAPGANVRTF. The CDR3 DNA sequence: TGTGCCAGCAGGGGACTAGCGGCACCTGGGGCCAACGTCCGGACTTTC.

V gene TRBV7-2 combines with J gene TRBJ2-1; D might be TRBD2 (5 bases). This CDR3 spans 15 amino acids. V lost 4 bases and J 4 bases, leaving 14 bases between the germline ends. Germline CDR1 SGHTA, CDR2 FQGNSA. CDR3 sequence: CASSYLASGYNEQFF. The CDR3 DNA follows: TGTGCCAGCAGCTATCTAGCCTCCGGGTACAATGAGCAGTTCTTC.

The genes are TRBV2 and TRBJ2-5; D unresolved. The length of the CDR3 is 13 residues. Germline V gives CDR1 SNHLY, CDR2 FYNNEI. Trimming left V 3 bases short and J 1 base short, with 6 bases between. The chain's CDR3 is CASSERIQETQYF. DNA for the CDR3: TGTGCCAGCAGTGAGAGGATCCAAGAGACCCAGTACTTC.

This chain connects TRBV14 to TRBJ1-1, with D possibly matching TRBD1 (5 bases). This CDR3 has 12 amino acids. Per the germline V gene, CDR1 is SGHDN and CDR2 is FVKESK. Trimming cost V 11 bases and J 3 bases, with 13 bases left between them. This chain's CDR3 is CAGGRVDTEAFF. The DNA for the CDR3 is TGTGCCGGGGGAAGGGTGGACACTGAAGCTTTCTTT.

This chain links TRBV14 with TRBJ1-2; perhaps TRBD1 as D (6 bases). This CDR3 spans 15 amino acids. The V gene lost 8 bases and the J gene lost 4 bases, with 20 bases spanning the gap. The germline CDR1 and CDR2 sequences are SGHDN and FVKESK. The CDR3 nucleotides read TGTGCCAGCGGCCCCCCGGGGGCAGGGACCTATGGCTACACCTTC. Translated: CASGPPGAGTYGYTF.

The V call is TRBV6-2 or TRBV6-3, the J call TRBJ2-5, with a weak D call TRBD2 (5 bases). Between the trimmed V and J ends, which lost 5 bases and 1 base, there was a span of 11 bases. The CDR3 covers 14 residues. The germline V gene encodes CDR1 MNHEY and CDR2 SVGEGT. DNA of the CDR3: TGTGCCAGCAGTGACCGGAGGATCCAAGAGACCCAGTACTTC. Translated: CASSDRRIQETQYF.

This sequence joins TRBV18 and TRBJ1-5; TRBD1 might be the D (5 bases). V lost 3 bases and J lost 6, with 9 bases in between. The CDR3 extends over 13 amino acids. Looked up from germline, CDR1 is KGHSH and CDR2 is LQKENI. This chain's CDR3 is CASSPGGGQPQHF. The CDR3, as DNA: TGTGCCAGCTCACCGGGGGGGGGTCAGCCCCAGCATTTT.

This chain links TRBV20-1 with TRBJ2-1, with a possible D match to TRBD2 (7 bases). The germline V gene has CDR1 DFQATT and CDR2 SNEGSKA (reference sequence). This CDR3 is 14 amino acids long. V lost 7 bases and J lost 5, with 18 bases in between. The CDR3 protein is CSDRGGGAHNEQFF. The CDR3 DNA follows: TGCAGTGACCGGGGTGGGGGGGCCCACAATGAGCAGTTCTTC.

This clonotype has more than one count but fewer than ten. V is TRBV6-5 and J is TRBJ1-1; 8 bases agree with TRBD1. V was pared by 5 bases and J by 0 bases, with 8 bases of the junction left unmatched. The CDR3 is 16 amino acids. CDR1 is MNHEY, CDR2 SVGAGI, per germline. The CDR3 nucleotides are TGTGCCAGCAGTCCACAGGGGGGGGCCATGAACACTGAAGCTTTCTTT. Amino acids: CASSPQGGAMNTEAFF.

CDR3 loop: CASSPRTGHEQFF. CDR3 sequence (DNA): TGTGCCAGCAGCCCCAGGACCGGGCATGAGCAGTTCTTC. The chain is built from TRBV7-2 and TRBJ2-1; no clear D gene. The CDR3 runs 13 residues. V lost 5 bases, J lost 8 bases, and 13 bases lay in between. Germline assignment: CDR1 SGHTA and CDR2 FQGNSA.

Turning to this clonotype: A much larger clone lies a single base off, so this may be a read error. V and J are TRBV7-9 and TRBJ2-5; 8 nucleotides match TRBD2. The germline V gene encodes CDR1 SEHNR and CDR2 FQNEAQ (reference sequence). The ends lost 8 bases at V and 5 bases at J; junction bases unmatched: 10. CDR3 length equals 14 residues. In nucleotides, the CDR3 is TGTGCCAGCGAACCACGAGCGGGGGACGAGACCCAGTACTTC. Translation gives CASEPRAGDETQYF.

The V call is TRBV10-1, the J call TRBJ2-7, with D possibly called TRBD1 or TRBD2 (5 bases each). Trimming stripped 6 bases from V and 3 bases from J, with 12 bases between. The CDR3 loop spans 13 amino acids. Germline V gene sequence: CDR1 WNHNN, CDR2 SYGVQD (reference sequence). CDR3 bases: TGCGCCAGCAGCTCGGGACGCAACTACGAGCAGTACTTC. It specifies CASSSGRNYEQYF.

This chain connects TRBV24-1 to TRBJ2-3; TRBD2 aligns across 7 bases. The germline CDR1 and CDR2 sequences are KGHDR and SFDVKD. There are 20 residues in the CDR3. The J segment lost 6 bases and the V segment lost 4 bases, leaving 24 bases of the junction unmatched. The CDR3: CATSDEDPNNQRGEFDTQYF. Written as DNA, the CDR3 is TGTGCCACCAGTGACGAGGACCCAAACAACCAACGGGGGGAGTTTGATACGCAGTATTTT.

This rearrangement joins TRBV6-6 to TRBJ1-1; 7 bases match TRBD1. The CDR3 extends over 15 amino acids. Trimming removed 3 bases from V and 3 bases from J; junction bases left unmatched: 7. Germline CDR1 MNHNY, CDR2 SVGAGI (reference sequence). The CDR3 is CASSYSRQGHTEAFF. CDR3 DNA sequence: TGTGCCAGCAGTTATTCACGACAGGGTCACACTGAAGCTTTCTTT.

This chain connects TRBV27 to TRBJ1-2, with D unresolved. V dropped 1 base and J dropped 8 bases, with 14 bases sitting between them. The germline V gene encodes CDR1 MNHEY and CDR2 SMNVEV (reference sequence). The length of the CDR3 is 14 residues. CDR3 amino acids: CASSLYPWLEGYTF. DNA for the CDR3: TGTGCCAGCAGTTTATATCCCTGGTTAGAGGGCTACACCTTC.

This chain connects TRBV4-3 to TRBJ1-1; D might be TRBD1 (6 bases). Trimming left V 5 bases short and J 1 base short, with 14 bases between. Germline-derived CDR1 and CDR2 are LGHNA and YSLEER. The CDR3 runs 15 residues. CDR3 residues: CASSWGAETNTEAFF. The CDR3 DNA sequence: TGCGCCAGCAGCTGGGGGGCAGAGACGAACACTGAAGCTTTCTTT.

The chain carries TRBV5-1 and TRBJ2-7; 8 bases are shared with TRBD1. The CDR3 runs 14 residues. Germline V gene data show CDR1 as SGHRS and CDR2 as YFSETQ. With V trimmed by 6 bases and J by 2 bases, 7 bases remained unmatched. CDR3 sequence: CASNSTGGPYEQYF. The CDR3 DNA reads TGCGCCAGCAACTCCACAGGGGGACCCTACGAGCAGTACTTC.

This chain's CDR3 is CASSLTPASTDTQYF. The CDR3 DNA sequence: TGTGCCAGCAGCTTAACCCCGGCGAGCACAGATACGCAGTATTTT. The chain carries TRBV7-3 and TRBJ2-3; D unclear. Germline loops: CDR1 SGHTA, CDR2 FQGTGA. The CDR3 totals 15 residues. V shed 0 bases and J shed 0 bases, with 7 bases lying between them.

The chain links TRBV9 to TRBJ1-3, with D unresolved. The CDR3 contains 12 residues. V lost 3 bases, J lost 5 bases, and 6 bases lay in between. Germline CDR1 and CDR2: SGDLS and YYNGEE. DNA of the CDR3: TGTGCCAGCAGCGGCCTCCGAAACACCATATATTTT. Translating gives CASSGLRNTIYF. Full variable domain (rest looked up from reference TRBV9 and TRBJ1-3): DSGVTQTPKHLITATGQRVTLRCSPRSGDLSVYWYQQSLDQGLQFLIQYYNGEERAKGNILERFSAQQFPDLHSELNLSSLELGDSALYFCASSGLRNTIYFGEGSWLTVV.

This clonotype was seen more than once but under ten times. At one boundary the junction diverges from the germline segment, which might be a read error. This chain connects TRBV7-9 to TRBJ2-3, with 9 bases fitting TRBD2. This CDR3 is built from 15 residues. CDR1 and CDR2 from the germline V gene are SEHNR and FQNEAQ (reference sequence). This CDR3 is CASSLAGARTDTQYF. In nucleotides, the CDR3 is TGTGCCAGCAGTTTAGCGGGGGCACGGACAGATACGCAGTATTTT.

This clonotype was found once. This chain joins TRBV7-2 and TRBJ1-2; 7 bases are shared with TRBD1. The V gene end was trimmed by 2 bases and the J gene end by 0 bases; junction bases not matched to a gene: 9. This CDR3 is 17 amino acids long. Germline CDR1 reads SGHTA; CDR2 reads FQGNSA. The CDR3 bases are TGTGCCAGCAGCTTACCCCCCGGGACAGAGACTAACTATGGCTACACCTTC. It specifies CASSLPPGTETNYGYTF.

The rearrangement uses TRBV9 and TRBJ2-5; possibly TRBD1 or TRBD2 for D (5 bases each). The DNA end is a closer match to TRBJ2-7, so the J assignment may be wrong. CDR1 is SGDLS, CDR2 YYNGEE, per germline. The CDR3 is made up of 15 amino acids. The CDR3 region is CASSAGPGPHYEQYF. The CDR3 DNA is TGTGCCAGCAGCGCCGGACCGGGACCGCACTACGAGCAGTACTTC.